This TCR beta chain was sequenced during a study of early stage breast cancer tumors. Study-wide background: Most invasive tumors, about 75% of the 16, were ER+/PR+/HER2-. Roughly 10-fold was the mean read coverage per sample.

Clones were sequenced by immunoSEQ multiplex PCR, and TCRdb holds only the in-frame ones, with some missing. The sample holds 25,000 to 35,000 clones; around 67% are singletons and the top ten take approximately 4.4%. Material for sequencing was blood. The TCR comes from a person in their forties with breast cancer.

The CDR3 coding sequence is TGTGCCAGCAGTGAAGCGGGGTACGAGCAGTACTTC. It translates to CASSEAGYEQYF. The chain recombines TRBV2 with TRBJ2-7; D is unclear. The V end was cut by 0 bases, the J end by 4 bases, with 4 bases between. Germline-derived CDR1 and CDR2 are SNHLY and FYNNEI. The CDR3 contains 12 residues.